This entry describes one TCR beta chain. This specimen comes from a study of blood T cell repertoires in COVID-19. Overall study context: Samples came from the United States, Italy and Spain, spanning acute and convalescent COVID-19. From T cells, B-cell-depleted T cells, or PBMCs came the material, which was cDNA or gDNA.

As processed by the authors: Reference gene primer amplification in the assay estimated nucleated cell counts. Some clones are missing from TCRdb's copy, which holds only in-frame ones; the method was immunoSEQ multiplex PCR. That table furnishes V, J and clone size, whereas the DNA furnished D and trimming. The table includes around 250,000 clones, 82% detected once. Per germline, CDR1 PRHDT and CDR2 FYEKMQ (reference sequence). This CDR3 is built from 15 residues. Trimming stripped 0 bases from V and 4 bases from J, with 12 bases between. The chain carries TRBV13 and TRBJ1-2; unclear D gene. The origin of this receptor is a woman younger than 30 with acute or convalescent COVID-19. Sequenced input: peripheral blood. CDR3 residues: CASSLGLTVVYGYTF. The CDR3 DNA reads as TGTGCCAGCAGCTTAGGCCTCACAGTAGTCTATGGCTACACCTTC.